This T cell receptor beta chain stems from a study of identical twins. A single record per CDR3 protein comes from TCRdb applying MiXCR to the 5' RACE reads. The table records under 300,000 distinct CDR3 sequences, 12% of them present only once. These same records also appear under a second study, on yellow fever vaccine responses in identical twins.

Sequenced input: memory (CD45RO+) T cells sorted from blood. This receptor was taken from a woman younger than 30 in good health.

CDR3 bases: TGTGCCAGTAGTATAGTTTTGGGCCCAGCGGCGACCGGCGAGCAGTACTTC. Protein sequence: CASSIVLGPAATGEQYF. The chain employs TRBV19 and TRBJ2-7, with a possible D match to TRBD2 (5 bases). Germline V gene data show CDR1 as LNHDA and CDR2 as SQIVND (reference sequence). This CDR3 has 17 residues. V was trimmed by 1 base and J by 6 bases, leaving 22 bases between them.